Listed below are T cell receptor beta chains from one sample, sequenced in a study of blood T cell repertoires in COVID-19. Sequenced by immunoSEQ multiplex PCR; TCRdb stores in-frame clones only, minus some. In the table there are about 190,000 clones, 82% of which are singletons. Material for sequencing was peripheral blood. The receptors were gathered from a young woman with acute or convalescent COVID-19. Both conserved end residues are part of each CDR3. The D gene is left open where the match is weak. The listing skips clone size in some rows; elsewhere it reads once, few, many or a size class.

TRBV6-1,.,.,TRBJ1-4,TGTGCCAGCACCCTAAGAGCGACTAATGAAAAACTGTTTTTT,CASTLRATNEKLFF
TRBV11-2,.,.,TRBJ1-1,TGTGCCAGCAGCCGTGGATCGGGGAACACTGAAGCTTTCTTT,CASSRGSGNTEAFF
TRBV5-1,.,.,TRBJ1-3,TGCGCCAGCAGCTTGTCAGGGGCTGGAAACACCATATATTTT,CASSLSGAGNTIYF
TRBV27,once,TRBD1,TRBJ2-7,TGTGCCAGCAAAGGGGACAGGGGTCAACCCGATTACGAGCAGTACTTC,CASKGDRGQPDYEQYF
TRBV5-1,.,TRBD2,TRBJ2-5,TGCGCCAGCAGCCATCTAGCGGGGGCCCAAGAGACCCAGTACTTC,CASSHLAGAQETQYF
TRBV6-6,.,TRBD1,TRBJ2-7,TGTGCCAGCAGAGAGGGACAGTTCTACGAGCAGTACTTC,CASREGQFYEQYF
TRBV19,.,TRBD2,TRBJ2-1,TGTGCCAGTAGTATCGGGGGGAGGGCCCTAAATGAGCAGTTCTTC,CASSIGGRALNEQFF
TRBV27,.,TRBD2,TRBJ2-3,TGTGCCAGCAGTTTTGGGACTAGCGGGAGGCCCACAGATACGCAGTATTTT,CASSFGTSGRPTDTQYF
TRBV3-1/TRBV3-2,once,.,TRBJ2-1,TGTGCCAGCAGCCGCGACTTATACTCCTACAATGAGCAGTTCTTC,CASSRDLYSYNEQFF
TRBV27,.,.,TRBJ2-6,TGTGCCAGCCGGTTGACAGGATTAAATGTAAGGCCTGGGGCCAACGTCCTGACTTTC,CASRLTGLNVRPGANVLTF
TRBV7-9,.,TRBD1,TRBJ1-2,TGTGCCAGCAGCTTAGGGACAGGTTCCTATGGCTACACCTTC,CASSLGTGSYGYTF
TRBV9,.,.,TRBJ1-4,TGTGCCAGCAGCGTAGCTGGGGAGCCGGGGAATGAAAAACTGTTTTTT,CASSVAGEPGNEKLFF
TRBV7-2,.,TRBD2,TRBJ2-4,TGTGCCAGCAGCTCGGGACTAGTGGGGGACATTCAGTACTTC,CASSSGLVGDIQYF
TRBV6-5,.,TRBD1,TRBJ2-7,TGTGCCAGCACCTCTCCGGGACAGGGATACGAGCAGTACTTC,CASTSPGQGYEQYF
TRBV10-2,.,TRBD1,TRBJ2-7,TGCGCCAGCAGTCCCGGGACAGGGACACCTACCTACGAGCAGTACTTC,CASSPGTGTPTYEQYF
TRBV28,.,.,TRBJ2-3,TGTGCCAGCAGCCGGGACTCCGGCACAGATACGCAGTATTTT,CASSRDSGTDTQYF
TRBV11-2,.,.,TRBJ2-7,TGTGCCAGCAGCTTACAAGGGGTTCGTTCCTACGAGCAGTACTTC,CASSLQGVRSYEQYF
TRBV29-1,.,.,TRBJ1-1,TGCAGCGTTTCCTGGACGGGGGACACTGAAGCTTTCTTT,CSVSWTGDTEAFF
TRBV28,.,TRBD1,TRBJ1-4,TGTGCCAGCAGTCTGACAGGGGAAAAACTGTTTTTT,CASSLTGEKLFF
TRBV11-2,.,TRBD2,TRBJ2-3,TGTGCCAGCAGCTTAGCCGGGCGGGAGGGCCGCACAGATACGCAGTATTTT,CASSLAGREGRTDTQYF
TRBV27,.,TRBD1,TRBJ1-2,TGTGCCAGCCGCTACCTGGACAGGGCGGGCGGCTACACCTTC,CASRYLDRAGGYTF
TRBV15,.,.,TRBJ1-2,TGTGCCACCAGCAGAGGCACAGGGTTAGGCTATGGCTACACCTTC,CATSRGTGLGYGYTF
TRBV5-1,.,.,TRBJ1-2,TGCGCCAGCAGCTTGGTTTCTGGGGCAAACTATGGCTACACCTTC,CASSLVSGANYGYTF
TRBV15,.,TRBD2,TRBJ2-4,TGTGCCACCAGCAGAGACCGGGAGGGGCAAAACATTCAGTACTTC,CATSRDREGQNIQYF
TRBV2,.,.,TRBJ2-7,TGTGCCAGCAGGGACAGCCATTCCTACGAGCAGTACTTC,CASRDSHSYEQYF
TRBV2,.,.,TRBJ2-1,TGTGCCGGACGGCGGGATTTAGGCTACAATGAGCAGTTCTTC,CAGRRDLGYNEQFF
TRBV10-3,.,TRBD2,TRBJ2-7,TGTGCCATCAGCAAGACTAGCGGCAGCTACGAGCAGTACTTC,CAISKTSGSYEQYF
TRBV19,.,.,TRBJ1-3,TGTGCCAGTAGTATGGGTACACAGCGGGGAAACACCATATATTTT,CASSMGTQRGNTIYF
TRBV6-6,.,.,TRBJ1-2,TGTGCCAGCAGTTACTCGTCAGGGACTAACTATGGCTACACCTTC,CASSYSSGTNYGYTF
TRBV5-1,.,.,TRBJ1-2,TGCGCCAGCAGGGGCCACTTGGGTGGCTACACCTTC,CASRGHLGGYTF
TRBV12-3/TRBV12-4,few,TRBD1,TRBJ1-1,TGTGCCAGCAGCCAGACAGGGGCCGGTGAAGCTTTCTTT,CASSQTGAGEAFF
TRBV3-1/TRBV3-2,.,.,TRBJ2-3,TGTGCCAGCAGCCAAGGTCGAGGGAGGATGGGCACAGATACGCAGTATTTT,CASSQGRGRMGTDTQYF
TRBV28,.,.,TRBJ1-1,TGTGCCAGCACCGGTAGGGGGATGAACACTGAAGCTTTCTTT,CASTGRGMNTEAFF
TRBV6-5,.,.,TRBJ1-2,TGTGCCAGCAGGGTGGGCGCGAACTATGGCTACACCTTC,CASRVGANYGYTF
TRBV28,.,TRBD1,TRBJ1-4,TGTGCCAGCAGAGTGGTAGGGCAGGGGGATGAAAAACTGTTTTTT,CASRVVGQGDEKLFF
TRBV9,once,TRBD2,TRBJ2-1,TGTGCCAGCAGCGTAGCTAACGGAGCGGGAGTCCCCAGCTCCTACAATGAGCAGTTCTTC,CASSVANGAGVPSSYNEQFF
TRBV9,.,.,TRBJ1-4,TGTGCCAGCAGCGTAGAGGGAGGGGTCGACGAAAAACTGTTTTTT,CASSVEGGVDEKLFF
TRBV9,.,TRBD2,TRBJ2-1,TGTGCCAGCAGCGTTCGCGGGGGGAACTACAATGAGCAGTTCTTC,CASSVRGGNYNEQFF
TRBV19,few,.,TRBJ2-7,TGTGCCAGTAGCGGGACTGGGCATGTCAACGAGCAGTACTTC,CASSGTGHVNEQYF
TRBV3-1/TRBV3-2,.,.,TRBJ2-6,TGTGCCAGCAGCCCCTCCGCGAGGGGGTCCGGGGCCAACGTCCTGACTTTC,CASSPSARGSGANVLTF
TRBV27,.,TRBD2,TRBJ2-3,TGTGCCAGCAGTCTTAGCGGGGGTACGCAGTATTTT,CASSLSGGTQYF
TRBV28,.,TRBD1,TRBJ1-5,TGTGCCAGCAGTTTCCTAGACAGGGATCAGCCCCAGCATTTT,CASSFLDRDQPQHF
TRBV4-1,.,.,TRBJ1-5,TGCGCCAGCAGCGCCACGGGCAATCAGCCCCAGCATTTT,CASSATGNQPQHF
TRBV19,.,TRBD2,TRBJ2-3,TGTGCCAGTGGCCCTAGCGGGACTAGCACAGATACGCAGTATTTT,CASGPSGTSTDTQYF
TRBV10-3,.,TRBD2,TRBJ2-2,TGTGCCATCAGAGGGCCCCCAACTAGCGGGAGAGAAACCGGGGAGCTGTTTTTT,CAIRGPPTSGRETGELFF
TRBV6-2/TRBV6-3,.,TRBD1,TRBJ2-5,TGTGCCAGCAGTTACTCGATCGAAGTCCCCTTAGACCCCGGGACAGAAGAGACCCAGTACTTC,CASSYSIEVPLDPGTEETQYF
TRBV9,few,.,TRBJ2-3,TGTGCCAGCAGCGTAGGGGCCCAGGATACGCAGTATTTT,CASSVGAQDTQYF
TRBV4-2,once,TRBD1,TRBJ2-2,TGTGCCAGCAGCGCCCGCCGCCAGGGGGCGAGAACCGGGGAGCTGTTTTTT,CASSARRQGARTGELFF
TRBV7-9,.,.,TRBJ2-1,TGTGCCAGCAGCCCCGACAACAATGAGCAGTTCTTC,CASSPDNNEQFF
TRBV7-2,.,TRBD1,TRBJ1-5,TGTGCCAGCAGCTTAGGGACAGGGCGAGGCAATCAGCCCCAGCATTTT,CASSLGTGRGNQPQHF
TRBV5-1,.,.,TRBJ1-6,TGCGCCAGCAGCACCGACAGCGGGAAATCACCCCTCCACTTT,CASSTDSGKSPLHF
TRBV29-1,few,.,TRBJ1-1,TGCAGCGCGACCGGGGGTCTAAACACTGAAGCTTTCTTT,CSATGGLNTEAFF
TRBV20-1,few,TRBD2,TRBJ2-1,TGCAGTGCCGGGACTATCGAGCAGTTCTTC,CSAGTIEQFF
TRBV18,.,.,TRBJ1-4,TGTGCCAGCTCACCACAAGGACATAAATCAGGCGAAAAACTGTTTTTT,CASSPQGHKSGEKLFF
TRBV3-1/TRBV3-2,.,TRBD2,TRBJ2-3,TGTGCCAGCAGCCATACCATGGCTAGCGGGAGGGGCTTCACAGATACGCAGTATTTT,CASSHTMASGRGFTDTQYF
TRBV27,few,.,TRBJ1-6,TGTGCCAGCAGTTTCTCAGGGTTTAAGGATAATTCACCCCTCCACTTT,CASSFSGFKDNSPLHF
TRBV7-9,.,.,TRBJ1-2,TGTGCCAGCAGCTCTAAGGGGGTCACAGAAGGCTACACCTTC,CASSSKGVTEGYTF
TRBV6-2/TRBV6-3,.,.,TRBJ2-5,TGTGCCAGCAGTTACGGGGCAGGGGTCCAGGAGACCCAGTACTTC,CASSYGAGVQETQYF
TRBV29-1,.,TRBD2,TRBJ2-7,TGCAGCGTCCGCGGGGGAGGCGGGTACGAGCAGTACTTC,CSVRGGGGYEQYF
TRBV5-1,.,TRBD1,TRBJ1-4,TGCGCCAGCAAAGGGGGGGACAGGGGTTCCAGAAATGAAAAACTGTTTTTT,CASKGGDRGSRNEKLFF